Below, 20 T cell receptor beta chains from the same sample are listed, as sequenced in a study of blood T cells in healthy people across ages (dated by TCRdb to the mid-2010s). The receptor library was made with 5' RACE. These reads were obtained on an Illumina HiSeq 2500. The second PCR ran for about 6 to 12 cycles and used a J-beta primer mix along with a sample-barcoded 5' primer. TCRdb reworked the public reads: Q25 trimming with fastp, MiXCR clone assembly, productive beta chains retained. Rows matching on CDR3 protein sequence are summarized as one entry with the most common DNA and genes. This sample gives about 1,500,000 distinct CDR3 sequences in total; roughly 28% of them show up just once. The ten largest clones capture less than 9.5% of the sample. The specimen was blood. These receptors came from a woman younger than 45 in good health.

The chain employs TRBV29-1 and TRBJ1-1; D is undetermined. Germline V gives CDR1 SQVTM, CDR2 ANQGSEA. The CDR3 totals 12 residues. The V gene lost 4 bases and the J gene lost 3 bases, with 9 bases spanning the gap. DNA for the CDR3: TGCAGCGTTGCTGGGGAGGACACTGAAGCTTTCTTT. As protein: CSVAGEDTEAFF.

This clonotype was counted only a few times. V and J are TRBV6-1 and TRBJ2-1, with 8 bases identical to TRBD2. The germline CDR1 and CDR2 sequences are MNHNS and SASEGT. Trimming at V came to 9 bases and at J to 6 bases, leaving 16 bases not matched to a gene. The CDR3 consists of 16 residues. The CDR3 spells CASSGGRGASFNEQFF. The DNA of the CDR3 is TGTGCCAGTTCCGGCGGGCGGGGGGCGAGTTTCAATGAGCAGTTCTTC.

This clonotype was detected a few times. This chain uses TRBV7-6 with TRBJ1-1; perhaps TRBD1 as D (6 bases). V gave up 10 bases and J gave up 4 bases, with 22 bases separating them. The germline CDR1 and CDR2 sequences are SGHVS and FNYEAQ. The CDR3 totals 15 residues. CDR3 region: CATKQEDRLSTEAFF. In DNA, the CDR3 is TGTGCCACCAAACAAGAAGACAGGCTGAGCACTGAAGCTTTCTTT. Combining the CDR3 with reference TRBV7-6 and TRBJ1-1 gives the whole variable domain GAGVSQSPRYKVTKRGQDVALRCDPISGHVSLYWYRQALGQGPEFLTYFNYEAQQDKSGLPNDRFSAERPEGSISTLTIQRTEQRDSAMYRCATKQEDRLSTEAFFGQGTRLTVV.

This clonotype showed up many times. The chain couples TRBV25-1 to TRBJ2-7; D is unclear. Germline values: CDR1 MGHDK, CDR2 SYGVNS. This CDR3 has 13 residues. V shed 2 bases and J shed 0 bases, with 5 bases lying between them. This CDR3 is CASSEVTSYEQYF. The CDR3 DNA reads as TGTGCCAGCAGTGAAGTAACCTCCTACGAGCAGTACTTC.

The chain links TRBV12-3 or TRBV12-4 to TRBJ1-2; 7 bases are shared with TRBD1. Trimming took 4 bases from V and 5 from J; bases not matched to a gene: 16. This CDR3 contains 17 residues. CDR3 amino acids: CASSSFGRQGEEYGYTF. In nucleotides, the CDR3 is TGTGCCAGCAGTTCGTTTGGGAGACAGGGAGAGGAATATGGCTACACCTTC.

This clonotype was recorded many times. The genes are TRBV27 and TRBJ2-7, with D perhaps matching TRBD1 (5 bases). The germline V gene encodes CDR1 MNHEY and CDR2 SMNVEV (reference sequence). The length of the CDR3 is 14 residues. V was cut by 4 bases and J by 3 bases, with 13 bases left in between. The CDR3 loop reads CASSSSLTDYEQYF. The CDR3 DNA is TGTGCCAGCAGTTCCTCCTTGACAGACTACGAGCAGTACTTC.

The chain is built from TRBV6-5 and TRBJ2-1; 7 bases align to TRBD2. J lost 6 bases, V lost 0 bases, and 5 bases had no gene match. The germline V gene has CDR1 MNHEY and CDR2 SVGAGI. The CDR3 sequence is 15 residues long. Here the CDR3 reads CASSYSLAEINEQFF. The CDR3 region has the DNA TGTGCCAGCAGTTACTCCCTAGCGGAGATCAATGAGCAGTTCTTC.

This clonotype has more than one count but fewer than ten. CDR3 sequence reads: CSAGTSGRNNEQFF. In DNA, the CDR3 is TGCAGTGCCGGAACTAGCGGGAGGAACAATGAGCAGTTCTTC. The V call is TRBV20-1, the J call TRBJ2-1, with 12 bases identical to TRBD2. The CDR3 sequence is 14 residues long. V lost 6 bases, J lost 5 bases, and 5 bases stayed unmatched. Germline V gene lookup returns CDR1 DFQATT and CDR2 SNEGSKA (reference sequence).

This clonotype was observed a handful of times. The rearrangement joins TRBV4-3 to TRBJ1-1, with D hard to call. V was trimmed by 0 bases and J by 5 bases, leaving 10 bases between them. This CDR3 is built from 14 residues. CDR1 is LGHNA, CDR2 YSLEER, per germline. CDR3 protein: CASSQDYKVTEAFF. CDR3 in DNA: TGCGCCAGCAGCCAAGATTATAAGGTTACTGAAGCTTTCTTT.

The chain uses TRBV7-9 and TRBJ2-5, with D unresolved. This CDR3 spans 17 amino acids. The germline V gene has CDR1 SEHNR and CDR2 FQNEAQ (reference sequence). V was cut by 5 bases and J by 1 base, with 20 bases left in between. This CDR3 is CASSGGLWNRSQETQYF. The CDR3 DNA reads as TGTGCCAGCAGCGGTGGGTTGTGGAACAGAAGCCAAGAGACCCAGTACTTC.

In regard to this clonotype: Germline and junction disagree at one end, which may indicate a read error. The rearrangement uses TRBV12-3 or TRBV12-4 and TRBJ2-6, with 11 positions matching TRBD1. The CDR3 is 18 residues long. The CDR3 spells CASSGGQGDRSGASVLTF. Here the CDR3 DNA reads TGTGCCAGCAGTGGGGGACAGGGGGACCGCTCTGGGGCCAGCGTCCTGACTTTC.

This clonotype has at least ten counts. The V call is TRBV28, the J call TRBJ2-7; possible D gene TRBD2, 6 bases. The V gene lost 8 bases and the J gene lost 1 base, with 18 bases spanning the gap. The CDR3 extends over 15 amino acids. Germline loops: CDR1 MDHEN, CDR2 SYDVKM. Here the CDR3 reads CASETGGNPSYEQYF. CDR3 in DNA: TGTGCCAGCGAAACTGGGGGGAACCCGTCCTACGAGCAGTACTTC.

The chain links TRBV24-1 to TRBJ2-5, with 7 bases matching TRBD1. The junction had 5 bases not matched to a gene; V was cut back by 3 bases and J by 2 bases. The CDR3 length is 15 residues. Germline loops: CDR1 KGHDR, CDR2 SFDVKD. CDR3 sequence: CATSDNWGQQETQYF. The DNA of the CDR3 is TGTGCCACCAGTGATAATTGGGGACAGCAAGAGACCCAGTACTTC.

Worth noting for this clonotype: Being one base from a much bigger clone, this may be a read error. The rearrangement joins TRBV4-3 to TRBJ2-1; D call uncertain. Trimming removed 0 bases from V and 6 bases from J, with 12 bases in between. Germline assignment: CDR1 LGHNA and CDR2 YSLEER. This CDR3 spans 15 amino acids. As DNA, the CDR3 is TGCGCCAGCAGCCAAGATAGTGGGCTAGGCAATGAGCAGTTCTTC. Translated: CASSQDSGLGNEQFF.

This clonotype was observed many times. The gene calls are TRBV20-1 and TRBJ2-7, with 10 nucleotides matching TRBD1. Germline lookup yields CDR1 DFQATT and CDR2 SNEGSKA (reference sequence). V shed 4 bases, J shed 3 bases, and the junction held 6 bases outside the gene matches. This CDR3 has 14 amino acids. The CDR3 here is CSATGTGDLYEQYF. The CDR3 DNA follows: TGCAGTGCTACCGGGACAGGGGACCTCTACGAGCAGTACTTC.

CDR3 bases: TGTGCCAGCAGTGTTTGGACCGCACCTTCCTACAATGAGCAGTTCTTC. Amino acid sequence: CASSVWTAPSYNEQFF. The chain recombines TRBV6-1 with TRBJ2-1, with D uncertain. Germline assignment: CDR1 MNHNS and CDR2 SASEGT. The CDR3 spans 16 residues. Trimming removed 4 bases from V and 1 base from J, with 14 bases in between.

The CDR3 nucleotides are TGCGCCAGCAGCCGACAGGGGGTCGAAGGTACGCAGTATTTT. As protein: CASSRQGVEGTQYF. The chain combines TRBV4-1 with TRBJ2-3; 9 bases are shared with TRBD1. With 4 bases clipped from V and 8 bases from J, the junction kept 7 bases outside the gene matches. The CDR3 spans 14 residues. Per the germline V gene, CDR1 is MGHRA and CDR2 is YSYEKL.

J is TRBJ1-2 and V is TRBV24-1, with D uncertain. Trimming removed 3 bases at V and 4 bases at J, with 8 bases between. The germline V gene encodes CDR1 KGHDR and CDR2 SFDVKD. The CDR3 loop spans 13 amino acids. Here the CDR3 reads CATSDSSLYGYTF. For the CDR3, the DNA is TGTGCCACCAGTGATAGTTCACTCTATGGCTACACCTTC.

This clonotype was counted only a few times. The rearrangement joins TRBV29-1 to TRBJ2-1, with a possible D match to TRBD1 (6 bases). V shed 7 bases and J shed 6 bases, with 19 bases lying between them. The CDR3 spans 14 residues. In germline, CDR1 is SQVTM, CDR2 ANQGSEA. CDR3: CSATTWTASNEQFF. The CDR3 region has the DNA TGCAGCGCGACGACTTGGACAGCATCCAATGAGCAGTTCTTC.

Points on this clonotype: One base away lies a much larger clone, so this may be a sequencing read error. This rearrangement joins TRBV7-2 to TRBJ2-4, with 7 bases fitting TRBD2. CDR1 is SGHTA and CDR2 is FQGNSA in the germline V gene. With V trimmed by 2 bases and J by 9 bases, 13 bases remained unmatched. The CDR3 is 16 amino acids. For the CDR3, the DNA is TGTGCCAGCAGCTTAAGCGGGAATGTTCGCGGAAGCATTCAGTACTTC. Amino acids: CASSLSGNVRGSIQYF.